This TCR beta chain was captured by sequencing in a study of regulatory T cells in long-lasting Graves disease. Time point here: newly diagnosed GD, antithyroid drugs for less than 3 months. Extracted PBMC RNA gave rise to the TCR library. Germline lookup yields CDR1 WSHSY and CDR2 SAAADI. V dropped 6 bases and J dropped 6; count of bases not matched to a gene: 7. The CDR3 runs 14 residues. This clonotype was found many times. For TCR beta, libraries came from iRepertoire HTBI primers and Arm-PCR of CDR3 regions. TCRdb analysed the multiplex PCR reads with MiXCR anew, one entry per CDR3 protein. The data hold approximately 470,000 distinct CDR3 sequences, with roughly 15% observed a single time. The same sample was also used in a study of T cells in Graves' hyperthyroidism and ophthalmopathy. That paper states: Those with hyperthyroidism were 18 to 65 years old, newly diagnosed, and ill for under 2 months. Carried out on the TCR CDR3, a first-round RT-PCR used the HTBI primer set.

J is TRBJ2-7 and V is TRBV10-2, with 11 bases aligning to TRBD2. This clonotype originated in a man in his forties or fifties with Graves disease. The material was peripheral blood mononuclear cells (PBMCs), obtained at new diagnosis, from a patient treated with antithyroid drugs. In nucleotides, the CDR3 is TGCGCCAGCAGCCCACTAGCGGGAGTAGGCGAGCAGTACTTC. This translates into CASSPLAGVGEQYF.